The source of this T cell receptor (beta chain) is a study of shared clonotypes between healthy human individuals. Study-level background: Participating donors consisted of two women and three men aged 18 to 49. Findings of the study overall: Clonotypes that were shared across a handful of donors made up around 5% of naive CD4 clonotypes. Genetic and exposure-history diversity was limited by the few donors.

Assay execution took place at the deep level. Clones were sequenced by immunoSEQ multiplex PCR, and TCRdb holds only the in-frame ones, with some missing. The table has 730,000 or so clones, about three quarters seen once. Regarding this clone: Antigen unknown.

The sequencing sample was made of memory CD4+ T cells sorted from blood. Documented subset: CD45RA-negative fraction. This TCR derives from a woman aged 30 to 39 in good health.

CDR3 nucleotide sequence: TGTGCCACCAGCAGAGATCGGACGGTGAACACTGAAGCTTTCTTT. It is translated as CATSRDRTVNTEAFF. The chain recombines TRBV15 with TRBJ1-1; the D is unclear. V was cut by 0 bases and J by 0 bases, with 8 bases left in between. This CDR3 has 15 residues. Germline CDR1 reads LNHNV; CDR2 reads YYDKDF (reference sequence).